This TCR beta chain was sequenced during a study of blood T cell repertoires in COVID-19. Across the study: Sources were T cells, B-cell-depleted T cells, or PBMCs; the material itself was cDNA or gDNA.

This clone showed up just a few times. How the authors handled the data: Reference gene primer amplification in the assay estimated nucleated cell counts. Profiled with immunoSEQ multiplex PCR; TCRdb holds only in-frame clones, not every one. V and J calls and clone size come straight from that table; D and trimming were deduced from the DNA. The table records about 69,000 clones, approximately 78% of them present only once. Germline V lookup: CDR1 MNHEY, CDR2 SVGAGI. The V end was cut by 6 bases, the J end by 3 bases, with 11 bases between. There are 13 residues in the CDR3. Sequenced input: peripheral blood. This TCR was recovered from a human donor in a cohort sampled during active COVID-19. The V and J genes are TRBV6-5 and TRBJ1-1; D not certain. CDR3 region: CASSKRADTEAFF. CDR3 nucleotide sequence: TGTGCCAGCAGCAAGAGGGCGGACACTGAAGCTTTCTTT.